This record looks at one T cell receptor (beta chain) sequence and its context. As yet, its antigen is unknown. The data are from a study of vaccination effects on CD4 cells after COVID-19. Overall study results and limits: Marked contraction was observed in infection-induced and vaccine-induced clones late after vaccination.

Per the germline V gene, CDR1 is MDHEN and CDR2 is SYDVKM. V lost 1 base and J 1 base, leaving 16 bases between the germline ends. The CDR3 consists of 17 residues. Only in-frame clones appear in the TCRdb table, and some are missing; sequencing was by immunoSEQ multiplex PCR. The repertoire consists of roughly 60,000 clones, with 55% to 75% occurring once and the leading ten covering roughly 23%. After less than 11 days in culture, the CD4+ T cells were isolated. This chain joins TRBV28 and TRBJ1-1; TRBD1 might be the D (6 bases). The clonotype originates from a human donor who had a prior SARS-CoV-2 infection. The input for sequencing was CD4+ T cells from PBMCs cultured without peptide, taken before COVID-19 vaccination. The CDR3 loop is CASSLLGASYTNTEAFF. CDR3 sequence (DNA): TGTGCCAGCAGTTTATTGGGGGCCAGTTATACGAACACTGAAGCTTTCTTT. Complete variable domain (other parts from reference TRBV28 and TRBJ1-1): DVKVTQSSRYLVKRTGEKVFLECVQDMDHENMFWYRQDPGLGLRLIYFSYDVKMKEKGDIPEGYSVSREKKERFSLILESASTNQTSMYLCASSLLGASYTNTEAFFGQGTRLTVV.